A single sample gave rise to the 30 T cell receptor beta chains below, sequenced in a study of early T cells in non-severe SARS-CoV-2 infection. Each CDR3 protein is one row after TCRdb ran MiXCR on the 5' RACE reads. The sample carries 100,000 or so distinct CDR3 sequences, roughly 13% recorded once. What was sequenced was whole blood. The receptors originated from an adult who was a healthcare worker with PCR-confirmed SARS-CoV-2 infection or an uninfected control (not recorded which).

In this sample, this clonotype turned up many times. The V and J genes are TRBV20-1 and TRBJ1-1, with D uncertain. CDR1 and CDR2 from the germline V gene are DFQATT and SNEGSKA (reference sequence). The V and J ends lost 7 bases and 1 base respectively, with 13 bases between them. The CDR3 extends over 13 amino acids. For the CDR3, the DNA is TGCAGTGATAGCCCGTCAGCGAACACTGAAGCTTTCTTT. As protein: CSDSPSANTEAFF.

This clonotype was seen only a few times. The rearrangement uses TRBV15 and TRBJ1-2, with D perhaps TRBD1 (5 bases). The V end lost 0 bases, the J end lost 2 bases, and 16 bases lay between the germline ends. Per germline, CDR1 LNHNV and CDR2 YYDKDF (reference sequence). CDR3 length: 17 amino acids. The DNA of the CDR3 is TGTGCCACCAGCAGAGATTTTCTGCGGTCAGGGAACTATGGCTACACCTTC. Amino acids: CATSRDFLRSGNYGYTF.

This clonotype was picked up many times. The chain employs TRBV6-5 and TRBJ2-7; D unclear. Germline values: CDR1 MNHEY, CDR2 SVGAGI. V dropped 5 bases and J dropped 2 bases, with 7 bases sitting between them. The CDR3 runs 12 residues. The CDR3: CASSDPAYEQYF. The CDR3 bases are TGTGCCAGCAGTGACCCAGCCTACGAGCAGTACTTC.

The table lists this clonotype with a few counts. The chain couples TRBV28 to TRBJ2-2; D is unclear. Germline CDR1 and CDR2: MDHEN and SYDVKM. The CDR3 sequence is 12 residues long. With 8 bases removed from V and 2 bases from J, the gap between germline ends came to 6 bases. DNA of the CDR3: TGTGCCAGCGGCAGAAACACCGGGGAGCTGTTTTTT. Its protein product is CASGRNTGELFF.

The chain combines TRBV6-6 with TRBJ2-5; TRBD2 matches at 8 bases. Trimming at V came to 5 bases and at J to 2 bases, leaving 4 bases not matched to a gene. This CDR3 region has 14 residues. Germline assignment: CDR1 MNHNY and CDR2 SVGAGI (reference sequence). In DNA, the CDR3 is TGTGCCAGCAGTATAGCGGGGCATCAAGAGACCCAGTACTTC. Protein product: CASSIAGHQETQYF.

This clonotype was seen many times. This rearrangement joins TRBV6-2 or TRBV6-3 to TRBJ2-1; D unclear. Trimming shortened V by 2 bases and J by 10 bases, and 9 bases separated the two germline ends. The CDR3 covers 12 residues. Germline V gene sequence: CDR1 MNHEY, CDR2 SVGEGT. The CDR3 DNA reads TGTGCCAGCAGTTACATAGCTGAGGAGCAGTTCTTC. Translation gives CASSYIAEEQFF.

This clonotype was counted many times. J is TRBJ1-2 and V is TRBV9; 7 bases map to TRBD1. This CDR3 region has 15 residues. The V gene end was trimmed by 0 bases and the J gene end by 5 bases; junction bases not matched to a gene: 7. The germline CDR1 and CDR2 sequences are SGDLS and YYNGEE. This chain's CDR3 is CASSVGGTARYGYTF. CDR3 sequence (DNA): TGTGCCAGCAGCGTAGGAGGGACAGCTAGGTATGGCTACACCTTC.

At least ten counts were recorded for this clonotype. The chain uses TRBV6-4 and TRBJ2-3; 7 nucleotides line up with TRBD2. This CDR3 contains 15 residues. CDR1 and CDR2 (germline): MRHNA, SNTAGT. The trim removed 4 bases at V and 2 bases at J, leaving 6 bases unmatched. The CDR3 bases are TGTGCCAGCAGTGCTAGCGGAGACGACACAGATACGCAGTATTTT. Translation: CASSASGDDTDTQYF.

The chain recombines TRBV9 with TRBJ1-4; D perhaps matches TRBD1 (5 bases). Trimming left V 0 bases short and J 12 bases short, with 15 bases between. This CDR3 is built from 14 residues. The germline V gene has CDR1 SGDLS and CDR2 YYNGEE. The CDR3 spells CASSVDRRGVELFF. The CDR3 DNA follows: TGTGCCAGCAGCGTAGACAGGAGGGGTGTGGAACTGTTTTTT.

In this sample, this clonotype turned up many times. The rearrangement links TRBV10-3 to TRBJ2-1; TRBD2 agrees at 14 bases. The CDR3 contains 16 residues. Germline-derived CDR1 and CDR2 are ENHRY and SYGVKD. V shed 6 bases and J 8 bases; nucleotides not matched to a gene: 9. CDR3 amino acids: CAIREPGLAGADEQFF. The CDR3 DNA follows: TGTGCCATCAGGGAACCGGGACTAGCGGGAGCAGATGAGCAGTTCTTC.

The chain employs TRBV20-1 and TRBJ2-3, with TRBD2 identical over 10 bases. This CDR3 contains 14 residues. Looked up from germline, CDR1 is DFQATT and CDR2 is SNEGSKA (reference sequence). With 3 bases clipped from V and 3 bases from J, the junction kept 3 bases outside the gene matches. Written as DNA, the CDR3 is TGCAGTGCTAGCCTAGCGGGAGTAACAGATACGCAGTATTTT. Translating gives CSASLAGVTDTQYF.

The chain has TRBV27 and TRBJ2-6; 12 bases fit TRBD2. J was trimmed by 0 bases and V by 6 bases; bases with no gene match: 9. From germline, CDR1 is MNHEY and CDR2 SMNVEV (reference sequence). This CDR3 has 19 amino acids. In DNA form, the CDR3 reads TGTGCCAGCAGAGCTAGGACTAGCGGGACCGTCTCTGGGGCCAACGTCCTGACTTTC. Amino acids: CASRARTSGTVSGANVLTF.

The CDR3 spells CSARRTDYGYTF. The CDR3 DNA reads TGCAGTGCTCGACGGACAGACTATGGCTACACCTTC. The chain links TRBV20-1 to TRBJ1-2, with TRBD1 as a possible D gene (6 bases). The germline V and J ends were trimmed by 5 bases and 3 bases, with 10 bases remaining between them. CDR3 size: 12 residues. Germline CDR1 and CDR2: DFQATT and SNEGSKA (reference sequence).

This clonotype was observed many times. CDR3: CASSDGALAGETQYF. CDR3 in DNA: TGTGCCAGCAGCGACGGAGCCCTAGCCGGAGAGACCCAGTACTTC. V gene TRBV9 combines with J gene TRBJ2-5, with a possible D match to TRBD2 (5 bases). V lost 3 bases and J lost 4, with 16 bases in between. The CDR3 runs to 15 residues. In germline, CDR1 is SGDLS, CDR2 YYNGEE. The complete variable domain, with remaining parts taken from reference TRBV9 and TRBJ2-5, reads DSGVTQTPKHLITATGQRVTLRCSPRSGDLSVYWYQQSLDQGLQFLIQYYNGEERAKGNILERFSAQQFPDLHSELNLSSLELGDSALYFCASSDGALAGETQYFGPGTRLLVL.

This clonotype showed up just once. Just one base apart from a much larger clone, this may be a read error. V gene TRBV2 combines with J gene TRBJ2-1; D gene ambiguous. The CDR3 contains 11 residues. Trimming took 6 bases from V and 4 from J, leaving 4 bases between them. CDR1 SNHLY and CDR2 FYNNEI come from the germline V gene. CDR3 DNA: TGTGCCAGCAGAGAATACAATGAGCAGTTCTTC. Its protein is CASREYNEQFF. Full variable domain (remainder filled in from reference TRBV2 and TRBJ2-1): EPEVTQTPSHQVTQMGQEVILRCVPISNHLYFYWYRQILGQKVEFLVSFYNNEISEKSEIFDDQFSVERPDGSNFTLKIRSTKLEDSAMYFCASREYNEQFFGPGTRLTVL.

This clonotype showed up many times. The V gene is TRBV20-1, the J gene TRBJ2-3; TRBD1 might be the D (5 bases). From germline, CDR1 is DFQATT and CDR2 SNEGSKA (reference sequence). CDR3 length: 11 amino acids. Trimming stripped 6 bases from V and 4 bases from J, with 8 bases between. CDR3 protein: CSAGASDTQYF. Written as DNA, the CDR3 is TGCAGTGCAGGGGCGTCAGATACGCAGTATTTT.

This clonotype was observed at least ten times. The chain couples TRBV6-5 to TRBJ1-1; perhaps TRBD1 as D (5 bases). V lost 0 bases and J lost 7, with 6 bases in between. The CDR3 is made up of 12 amino acids. Germline V lookup: CDR1 MNHEY, CDR2 SVGAGI. The CDR3 spells CASSYSGGEAFF. The CDR3 nucleotides read TGTGCCAGCAGTTACTCGGGGGGTGAAGCTTTCTTT.

A few counts support this clonotype. The chain combines TRBV7-2 with TRBJ2-7, with 7 positions matching TRBD2. Germline V CDR1 and CDR2: SGHTA, FQGNSA. V was clipped by 4 bases and J by 6 bases; unmatched bases: 18. The CDR3 contains 17 residues. The CDR3 nucleotides are TGTGCCAGCAGCTCACCCCCAGGGAGGGCCCCCGGGGGCGAGCAGTACTTC. This encodes CASSSPPGRAPGGEQYF.

As for this clonotype: Compared with germline, one end of the junction differs, possibly owing to a read error. The J gene is TRBJ1-4, the V gene TRBV5-5; D may be TRBD1 (6 bases). The CDR3 consists of 14 residues. CDR1 SGHKS and CDR2 YYEKEE come from the germline V gene (reference sequence). The CDR3 region has the DNA TGTGTCAGCAGCTTTAACAGGGTAGGCGAAAAACTGTTTTTT. Translating it yields CVSSFNRVGEKLFF.

The chain couples TRBV10-3 to TRBJ1-2; D unclear. Germline loops: CDR1 ENHRY, CDR2 SYGVKD. Trimming left V 2 bases short and J 4 bases short, with 14 bases between. This CDR3 has 15 amino acids. CDR3 in amino acids: CAISEEHGSGYGYTF. CDR3 coding DNA: TGTGCCATCAGTGAGGAACACGGTTCGGGCTATGGCTACACCTTC.

The CDR3 DNA reads TGTGCCAGCAGTGGTCCGGGACAGGGCTCCTACGAGCAGTACTTC. This sequence encodes CASSGPGQGSYEQYF. This chain joins TRBV7-9 and TRBJ2-7; 9 bases agree with TRBD1. This CDR3 is built from 15 residues. Germline loops: CDR1 SEHNR, CDR2 FQNEAQ (reference sequence). With 6 bases clipped from V and 0 bases from J, the junction kept 6 bases outside the gene matches.

Only a few counts were recorded for this clonotype. The chain uses TRBV28 and TRBJ1-2; TRBD1 aligns across 7 bases. CDR3 size: 15 residues. V dropped 2 bases and J dropped 5; count of bases not matched to a gene: 8. Germline V gives CDR1 MDHEN, CDR2 SYDVKM. The CDR3 coding sequence is TGTGCCAGCAGTTTAACCGGGACAGTCACTTATGGCTACACCTTC. Its translation: CASSLTGTVTYGYTF.

This clonotype was seen repeatedly, ten times or more. The chain joins TRBV2 to TRBJ2-1; 8 nucleotides line up with TRBD1. From germline, CDR1 is SNHLY and CDR2 FYNNEI. This CDR3 has 15 residues. V lost 5 bases to trimming and J lost 6 bases; unmatched junction nucleotides: 9. CDR3 nucleotides: TGTGCCAGCAGTCAAGACAGGGGATACGGCAATGAGCAGTTCTTC. Amino acid sequence: CASSQDRGYGNEQFF.

This clonotype appeared many times. The gene calls are TRBV6-6 and TRBJ2-6; the match to TRBD1 covers 10 bases. The J segment lost 2 bases and the V segment lost 5 bases, leaving 6 bases of the junction unmatched. This CDR3 is built from 17 residues. From germline, CDR1 is MNHNY and CDR2 SVGAGI (reference sequence). The DNA of the CDR3 is TGTGCCAGCAGTCCAGCCGGACAGGGGGCTGGGGCCAACGTCCTGACTTTC. It specifies CASSPAGQGAGANVLTF.

In its sample, this clonotype was seen a few times. The chain carries TRBV11-2 and TRBJ1-2; possibly TRBD1 for D (5 bases). Germline assignment: CDR1 SGHAT and CDR2 FQNNGV. The CDR3 spans 14 residues. V was shortened by 5 bases and J by 8 bases, with 18 bases between the two germline ends. The CDR3 DNA sequence: TGTGCCAGCAGCCCAGACCGGGGGATAAGAGGCTACACCTTC. Translated: CASSPDRGIRGYTF.

The chain carries TRBV28 and TRBJ2-4; D is unclear. CDR3 length: 15 amino acids. V lost 6 bases and J 8 bases, leaving 20 bases between the germline ends. Germline CDR1 and CDR2: MDHEN and SYDVKM. Written as DNA, the CDR3 is TGTGCCAGCAGGGCTGCCGCCCACGGAATTTACATTCAGTACTTC. Residues: CASRAAAHGIYIQYF.

As for this clonotype: One end of the junction does not line up with germline, which may come from a read error. This rearrangement joins TRBV15 to TRBJ2-1, with D tentatively TRBD1 (6 bases). Germline lookup yields CDR1 LNHNV and CDR2 YYDKDF (reference sequence). CDR3 length: 13 residues. CDR3 sequence (DNA): TGTGCCTCCAGCAGAGGGGGATACAATGAGCAGTTCTTC. Translated: CASSRGGYNEQFF.

The gene calls are TRBV15 and TRBJ2-3; possibly TRBD1 for D (5 bases). V shed 0 bases and J shed 7 bases, with 14 bases lying between them. The CDR3 totals 15 residues. CDR1 is LNHNV, CDR2 YYDKDF, per germline (reference sequence). CDR3 loop: CATSRDLGRVNTQYF. The CDR3 coding sequence is TGTGCCACCAGCAGAGATCTTGGCAGGGTAAATACGCAGTATTTT.

Ten or more counts support this clonotype. The genes are TRBV3-1 and TRBJ2-7; a weak D match, TRBD2 (6 bases). Trimming shortened V by 2 bases and J by 3 bases, and 11 bases separated the two germline ends. The CDR3 runs 14 residues. Germline CDR1 and CDR2: LGHDT and YNNKEL (reference sequence). In DNA form, the CDR3 reads TGTGCCAGCAGCCAACCCGGGACTCTCTACGAGCAGTACTTC. Protein sequence: CASSQPGTLYEQYF.

This clonotype was counted between two and nine times. V usage is TRBV11-2 and J usage is TRBJ1-2; D remains ambiguous. The CDR3 extends over 15 amino acids. Trimming took 5 bases from V and 4 from J, leaving 17 bases between them. Germline assignment: CDR1 SGHAT and CDR2 FQNNGV. Here the CDR3 reads CASSPNPTSVYGYTF. CDR3 DNA sequence: TGTGCCAGCAGCCCTAACCCGACAAGTGTCTATGGCTACACCTTC.